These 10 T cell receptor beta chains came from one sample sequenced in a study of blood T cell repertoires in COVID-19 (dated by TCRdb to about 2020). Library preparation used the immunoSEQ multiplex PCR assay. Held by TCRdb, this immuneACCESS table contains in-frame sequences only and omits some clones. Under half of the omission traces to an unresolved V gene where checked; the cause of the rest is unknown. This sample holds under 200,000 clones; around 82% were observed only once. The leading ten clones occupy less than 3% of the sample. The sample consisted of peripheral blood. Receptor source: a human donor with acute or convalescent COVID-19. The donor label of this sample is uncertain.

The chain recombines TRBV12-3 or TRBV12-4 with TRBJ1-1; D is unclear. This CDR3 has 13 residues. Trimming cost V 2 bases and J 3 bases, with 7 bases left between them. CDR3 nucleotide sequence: TGTGCCAGCAGTTTAAAGGGAGACACTGAAGCTTTCTTT. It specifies CASSLKGDTEAFF.

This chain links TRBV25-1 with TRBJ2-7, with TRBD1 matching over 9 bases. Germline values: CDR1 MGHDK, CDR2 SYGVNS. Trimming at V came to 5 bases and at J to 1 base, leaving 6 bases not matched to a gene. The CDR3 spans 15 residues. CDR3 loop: CASSKPGQGSYEQYF. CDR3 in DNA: TGTGCCAGCAGTAAACCGGGACAGGGATCCTACGAGCAGTACTTC.

Here the CDR3 reads CASSQGRRPNEKLFF. CDR3 sequence (DNA): TGTGCCAGCAGCCAAGGTCGGAGGCCCAATGAAAAACTGTTTTTT. V usage is TRBV3-1 (or the pseudogene TRBV3-2) and J usage is TRBJ1-4; no definite D call. Germline V gene data show CDR1 as LGHDT and CDR2 as YNNKEL (reference sequence). This CDR3 is 15 amino acids long. V shed 1 base and J shed 5 bases, with 11 bases lying between them.

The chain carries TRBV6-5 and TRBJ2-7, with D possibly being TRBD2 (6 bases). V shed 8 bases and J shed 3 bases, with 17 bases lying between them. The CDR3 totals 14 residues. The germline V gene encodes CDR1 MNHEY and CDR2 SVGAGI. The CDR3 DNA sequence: TGTGCCAGCGTCACACGGGGGAAGGGCTACGAGCAGTACTTC. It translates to CASVTRGKGYEQYF.

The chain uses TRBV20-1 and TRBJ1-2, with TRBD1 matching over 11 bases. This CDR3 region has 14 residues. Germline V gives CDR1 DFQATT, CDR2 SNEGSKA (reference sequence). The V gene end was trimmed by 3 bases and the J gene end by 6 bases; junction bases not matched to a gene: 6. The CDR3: CSASSDRGLDGYTF. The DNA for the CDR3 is TGCAGTGCTAGTTCGGACAGGGGGCTCGATGGCTACACCTTC.

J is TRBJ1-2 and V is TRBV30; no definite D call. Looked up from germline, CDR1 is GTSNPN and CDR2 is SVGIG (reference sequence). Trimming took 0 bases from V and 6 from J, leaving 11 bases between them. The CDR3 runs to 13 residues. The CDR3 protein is CAWSVGQVHGYTF. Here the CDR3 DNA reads TGTGCCTGGAGTGTAGGCCAGGTTCATGGCTACACCTTC.

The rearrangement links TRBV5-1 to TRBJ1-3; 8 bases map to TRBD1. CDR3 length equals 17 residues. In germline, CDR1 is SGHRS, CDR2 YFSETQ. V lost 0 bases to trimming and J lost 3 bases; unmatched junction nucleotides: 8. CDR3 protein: CASSLVETGVIGNTIYF. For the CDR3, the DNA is TGCGCCAGCAGCTTGGTCGAGACAGGGGTTATTGGAAACACCATATATTTT.

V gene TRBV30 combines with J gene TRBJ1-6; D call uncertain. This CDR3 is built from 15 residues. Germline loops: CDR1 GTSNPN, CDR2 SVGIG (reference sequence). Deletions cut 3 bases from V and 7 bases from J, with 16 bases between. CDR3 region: CAWRGAGSRNSPLHF. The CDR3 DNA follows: TGTGCCTGGAGGGGTGCTGGGAGTAGGAATTCACCCCTCCACTTT.

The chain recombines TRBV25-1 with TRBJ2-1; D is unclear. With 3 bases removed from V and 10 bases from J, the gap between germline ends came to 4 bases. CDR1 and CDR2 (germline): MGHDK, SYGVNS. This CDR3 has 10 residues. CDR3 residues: CASSDIEQFF. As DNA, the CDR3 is TGTGCCAGCAGTGACATCGAGCAGTTCTTC.

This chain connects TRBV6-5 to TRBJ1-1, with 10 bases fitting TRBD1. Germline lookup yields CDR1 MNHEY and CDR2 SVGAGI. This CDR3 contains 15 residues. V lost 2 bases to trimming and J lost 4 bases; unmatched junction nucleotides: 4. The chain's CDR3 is CASSYRGTGATEAFF. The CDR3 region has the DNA TGTGCCAGCAGTTACCGCGGGACAGGGGCCACTGAAGCTTTCTTT.